Listed below are T cell receptor beta chains from one sample, sequenced in a study of blood T cell repertoires in COVID-19. Method: immunoSEQ multiplex PCR; TCRdb's copy keeps in-frame clones and lacks some. This sample has more than 45,000 clones, with about 84% found just once. The sequenced material came from peripheral blood. The receptors derive from a man aged 40-49 years with active COVID-19. Each CDR3 is given with its conserved first and last residue. D genes are given only for firm matches. Clone sizes are given selectively: once, few, many, or a class where the clone is expanded.

CASSWGQGIMYEQYF	TGTGCCAGCAGCTGGGGCCAGGGTATAATGTACGAGCAGTACTTC	NA	few	TRBV5-6	TRBJ2-7
CASSKGEREVGDTQYF	TGTGCCAGCAGCAAAGGCGAGCGGGAGGTGGGAGATACGCAGTATTTT	NA	NA	TRBV21-1	TRBJ2-3
CSALLASYEQYF	TGCAGCGCCCTGTTGGCCTCCTACGAGCAGTACTTC	NA	NA	TRBV29-1	TRBJ2-7
CASSLQGATDTQYF	TGTGCCAGCAGTTTACAGGGGGCCACAGATACGCAGTATTTT	TRBD1	NA	TRBV27	TRBJ2-3
CAWDSGRVYNEQFF	TGTGCCTGGGATAGCGGGAGAGTATACAATGAGCAGTTCTTC	TRBD2	NA	TRBV30	TRBJ2-1
CASSYLLGQRQYF	TGTGCCAGCAGCTATCTGCTAGGACAGAGACAGTATTTT	NA	NA	TRBV5-4	TRBJ2-3
CASSVGSSYEQYF	TGTGCCAGCAGCGTTGGCAGCTCCTACGAGCAGTACTTC	NA	NA	TRBV9	TRBJ2-7
CASSESGDGAYEQYF	TGCGCCAGCAGTGAGTCCGGGGATGGCGCCTACGAGCAGTACTTC	NA	few	TRBV10-1	TRBJ2-7
CASSPGVVNEQFF	TGTGCCAGCAGTCCGGGAGTTGTCAATGAGCAGTTCTTC	NA	NA	TRBV12-3/TRBV12-4	TRBJ2-1
CASSQAAFPQETQYF	TGTGCCAGCAGCCAAGCGGCCTTCCCGCAAGAGACCCAGTACTTC	NA	few	TRBV7-9	TRBJ2-5
CASSRHDRDRSHYGYTF	TGTGCCAGCAGTCGCCATGATCGGGACAGGTCCCACTATGGCTACACCTTC	TRBD1	few	TRBV6-6	TRBJ1-2
CASSRSGTGPYNSPLHF	TGCGCCAGCAGCCGATCCGGGACAGGACCCTATAATTCACCCCTCCACTTT	TRBD1	NA	TRBV5-1	TRBJ1-6
CASSALSNEQFF	TGTGCCAGCAGCGCACTGAGCAATGAGCAGTTCTTC	NA	NA	TRBV9	TRBJ2-1
CASGFQGWGYTF	TGTGCTAGTGGTTTTCAGGGATGGGGCTACACCTTC	NA	NA	TRBV12-5	TRBJ1-2
CASSPGINTEAFF	TGTGCCAGCAGCCCAGGGATTAACACTGAAGCTTTCTTT	NA	NA	TRBV11-1	TRBJ1-1
CASSYVRDRAYEQYF	TGTGCCAGCTCCTACGTCCGGGACAGAGCCTACGAGCAGTACTTC	TRBD1	NA	TRBV6-5	TRBJ2-7
CASSLGTGVVEKLFF	TGTGCCAGCAGCTTAGGTACCGGGGTGGTTGAAAAACTGTTTTTT	NA	NA	TRBV7-6	TRBJ1-4
CASSRLQGGNTEAFF	TGCGCCAGCAGCAGATTACAGGGGGGGAACACTGAAGCTTTCTTT	TRBD1	NA	TRBV5-1	TRBJ1-1
CASSLPFRRAENNYGYTF	TGTGCCAGCAGCTTACCCTTTCGCAGGGCCGAAAATAACTATGGCTACACCTTC	NA	NA	TRBV11-2	TRBJ1-2